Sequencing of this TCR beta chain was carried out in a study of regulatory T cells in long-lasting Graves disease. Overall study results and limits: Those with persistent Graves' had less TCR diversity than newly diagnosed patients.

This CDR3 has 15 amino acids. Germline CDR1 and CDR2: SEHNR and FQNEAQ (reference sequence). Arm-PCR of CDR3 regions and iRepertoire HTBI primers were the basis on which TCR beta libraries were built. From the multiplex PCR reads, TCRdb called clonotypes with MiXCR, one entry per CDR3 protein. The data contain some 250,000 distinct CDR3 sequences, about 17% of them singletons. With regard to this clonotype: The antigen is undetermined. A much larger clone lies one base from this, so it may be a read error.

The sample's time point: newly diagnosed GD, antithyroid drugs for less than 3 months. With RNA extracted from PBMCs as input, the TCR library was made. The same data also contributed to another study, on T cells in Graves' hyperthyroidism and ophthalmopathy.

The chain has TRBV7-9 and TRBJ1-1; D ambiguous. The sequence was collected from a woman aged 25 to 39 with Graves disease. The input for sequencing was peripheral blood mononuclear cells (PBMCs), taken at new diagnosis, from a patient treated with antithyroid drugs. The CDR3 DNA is TGTGCCAGCAGCTTAGCCGGCAGGTCGAACACTGAAGCTCTCTTT. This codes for CASSLAGRSNTEALF.